This passage covers 15 T cell receptor beta chains from one sample sequenced in a study of blood T cell repertoires in COVID-19. TCRdb keeps only in-frame clones here, not all; method: immunoSEQ multiplex PCR. The sample comprises around 230,000 clones, about 91% of which are singletons, and about 2.5% rests with the top ten. Sequenced sample: PBMCs or T cells enriched from blood (not recorded which). The source of these receptors is a woman aged 40-49 years with acute COVID-19.

This chain connects TRBV19 to TRBJ1-5, with D tentatively TRBD1 (5 bases). There are 15 residues in the CDR3. The V and J ends lost 5 bases and 5 bases respectively, with 16 bases between them. Germline V gene sequence: CDR1 LNHDA, CDR2 SQIVND (reference sequence). In nucleotides, the CDR3 is TGTGCCAGTAGTGAAAGCGGGGGACGTGATCAGCCCCAGCATTTT. Translated: CASSESGGRDQPQHF.

This chain joins TRBV27 and TRBJ1-2; unclear D gene. Germline values: CDR1 MNHEY, CDR2 SMNVEV (reference sequence). Trimming cost V 5 bases and J 7 bases, with 14 bases left between them. This CDR3 comprises 13 residues. The DNA of the CDR3 is TGTGCCAGCAGTCCCCCTCATGAGTCTGGCTACACCTTC. Residues: CASSPPHESGYTF.

This clone was detected only once. V and J are TRBV11-2 and TRBJ1-1; the D gene is possibly TRBD1 (5 bases). Germline V lookup: CDR1 SGHAT, CDR2 FQNNGV. Trimming took 5 bases from V and 4 from J, leaving 17 bases between them. CDR3 length: 15 residues. The CDR3, as DNA: TGTGCCAGCAGCCCGACCCGGCAGGGCGGCACTGAAGCTTTCTTT. It translates to CASSPTRQGGTEAFF.

This chain joins TRBV30 and TRBJ1-1, with D perhaps TRBD1 (5 bases). This CDR3 spans 14 amino acids. Per germline, CDR1 GTSNPN and CDR2 SVGIG (reference sequence). Between the trimmed V and J ends, which lost 3 bases and 4 bases, there was a span of 15 bases. The CDR3 coding sequence is TGTGCCTGGAGCCCACACGGGGGAGGCACTGAAGCTTTCTTT. As protein: CAWSPHGGGTEAFF.

J is TRBJ1-1 and V is TRBV29-1; 8 nucleotides align to TRBD1. The CDR3 extends over 12 amino acids. The germline gives CDR1 SQVTM, CDR2 ANQGSEA. The J segment lost 5 bases and the V segment lost 7 bases, leaving 6 bases of the junction unmatched. CDR3 loop: CSGTGKGTEAFF. Here the CDR3 DNA reads TGCAGCGGGACAGGGAAGGGAACTGAAGCTTTCTTT.

The V call is TRBV21-1, the J call TRBJ2-1; the D segment call TRBD1 is taken from the table without a DNA check. TRBV21-1 is labeled a pseudogene. The CDR3 is 13 amino acids. CDR3 in amino acids: CASRTGGNNEQFF. The CDR3 DNA reads TGTGCCAGCAGGACAGGGGGCAACAATGAGCAGTTCTTC.

The chain employs TRBV6-5 and TRBJ1-1; TRBD1 agrees at 8 bases. The germline CDR1 and CDR2 sequences are MNHEY and SVGAGI. After removal of 7 bases from V and 5 bases from J, the junction contained 9 bases not matched to a gene. The CDR3 contains 14 residues. The CDR3: CASMAEHRGTEAFF. CDR3 DNA: TGTGCCAGCATGGCGGAACACAGGGGGACTGAAGCTTTCTTT.

This clone was picked up one time. The chain carries TRBV10-1 and TRBJ1-6; D remains ambiguous. The V end lost 5 bases, the J end lost 7 bases, and 9 bases lay between the germline ends. Germline assignment: CDR1 WNHNN and CDR2 SYGVQD (reference sequence). This CDR3 has 13 residues. CDR3 coding DNA: TGCGCCAGCAGTCAAAACTTCAATTCACCCCTCCACTTT. It encodes CASSQNFNSPLHF.

This rearrangement joins TRBV2 to TRBJ1-6; the D gene is possibly TRBD1 (6 bases). The germline V and J ends were trimmed by 4 bases and 8 bases, with 12 bases remaining between them. Germline values: CDR1 SNHLY, CDR2 FYNNEI. The CDR3 has 14 residues. The chain's CDR3 is CASSGDISYSPLHF. CDR3 in DNA: TGTGCCAGCAGTGGGGACATTTCTTATTCACCCCTCCACTTT.

The chain couples TRBV29-1 to TRBJ1-1; 8 bases match TRBD1. The V gene's germline CDR1 is SQVTM and CDR2 ANQGSEA. V was pared by 4 bases and J by 6 bases, with 4 bases of the junction left unmatched. The CDR3 is 12 amino acids. The CDR3 is CSVGTGISEAFF. The CDR3 DNA sequence: TGCAGCGTTGGGACAGGGATATCTGAAGCTTTCTTT.

CDR3 DNA: TGTGCCAGCTGGGGACAGGGGAATTCACCCCTCCACTTT. Its protein is CASWGQGNSPLHF. The chain links TRBV6-5 to TRBJ1-6; TRBD1 aligns across 10 bases. The CDR3 covers 13 residues. Trimming took 8 bases from V and 7 from J; bases not matched to a gene: 2. Germline CDR1 is MNHEY and CDR2 is SVGAGI.

A few counts support this clone. This rearrangement joins TRBV18 to TRBJ2-2; D gene unclear. The germline V gene encodes CDR1 KGHSH and CDR2 LQKENI. With 2 bases removed from V and 5 bases from J, the gap between germline ends came to 3 bases. CDR3 length: 12 amino acids. In nucleotides, the CDR3 is TGTGCCAGCTCACCATTAACCGGGGAGCTGTTTTTT. It is translated as CASSPLTGELFF.

The chain is built from TRBV12-5 and TRBJ1-1, with 7 bases identical to TRBD1. CDR1 and CDR2 (germline): LGHNT, FRNRAP. J lost 1 base, V lost 3 bases, and 8 bases had no gene match. The CDR3 is 16 residues long. The CDR3 DNA sequence: TGTGCTAGTGGTTTTGGGTGGGACAGTGAGAACACTGAAGCTTTCTTT. Translating it yields CASGFGWDSENTEAFF.

This clone was recorded once. The V gene is TRBV6-2 or TRBV6-3, the J gene TRBJ1-2; no firm D call. V shed 6 bases and J shed 4 bases, with 12 bases lying between them. CDR3 size: 13 residues. Looked up from germline, CDR1 is MNHEY and CDR2 is SVGEGT. The CDR3 protein is CASSPGLSYGYTF. The CDR3 region has the DNA TGTGCCAGCAGCCCCGGGTTGAGCTATGGCTACACCTTC.

The V call is TRBV29-1, the J call TRBJ2-1; TRBD1 matches 7 bases. Germline CDR1 reads SQVTM; CDR2 reads ANQGSEA. The CDR3 is 14 residues long. With V trimmed by 6 bases and J by 7 bases, 12 bases remained unmatched. The CDR3 reads CSVRDRDLLNEQFF. The CDR3 DNA follows: TGCAGCGTCCGGGACAGAGATCTACTGAATGAGCAGTTCTTC.